These 15 T cell receptor beta chains were all obtained from the same sample, sequenced in a study of blood T cell repertoires in COVID-19 (dated by TCRdb to about 2020). The library was generated by the immunoSEQ multiplex PCR assay. The immuneACCESS repertoire file appears here via TCRdb, limited to in-frame rearrangements. These files lack a portion of the clones; in checked studies, under half of the deficit traces to unresolved V genes, and the cause of the others is not known. This sample holds about 230,000 clones; more than 75% were observed only once. Clones ranked in the top ten supply around 0.98% of the sample. Sample: peripheral blood. The origin of the receptors is a man between 40 and 49 years old with acute or convalescent COVID-19.

The J gene is TRBJ2-5, the V gene TRBV29-1, with 8 positions matching TRBD1. The germline V gene encodes CDR1 SQVTM and CDR2 ANQGSEA. The junction had 1 base not matched to a gene; V was cut back by 7 bases and J by 3 bases. CDR3 length: 11 residues. The chain's CDR3 is CSGGQEETQYF. In DNA form, the CDR3 reads TGCAGCGGGGGACAGGAAGAGACCCAGTACTTC. Variable domain in full (rest from reference TRBV29-1 and TRBJ2-5): SAVISQKPSRDICQRGTSLTIQCQVDSQVTMMFWYRQQPGQSLTLIATANQGSEATYESGFVIDKFPISRPNLTFSTLTVSNMSPEDSSIYLCSGGQEETQYFGPGTRLLVL.

The V and J genes are TRBV2 and TRBJ1-2; TRBD1 aligns across 7 bases. Germline lookup yields CDR1 SNHLY and CDR2 FYNNEI. V shed 6 bases, J shed 2 bases, and the junction held 9 bases outside the gene matches. The CDR3 has 15 residues. CDR3 DNA sequence: TGTGCCAGCAGGCAACAGGGGAGTAAGAACTATGGCTACACCTTC. Protein: CASRQQGSKNYGYTF.

The J gene is TRBJ2-2, the V gene TRBV7-2; possible D gene TRBD2, 5 bases. The CDR3 is 17 amino acids. The V and J ends lost 1 base and 2 bases respectively, with 14 bases between them. The germline V gene has CDR1 SGHTA and CDR2 FQGNSA. For the CDR3, the DNA is TGTGCCAGCAGCTTAGTTTGGAGACCGGGAAACACCGGGGAGCTGTTTTTT. This translates into CASSLVWRPGNTGELFF.

CDR3 bases: TGTGCCACACAGGGCCAGAACACTGAAGCTTTCTTT. Its protein is CATQGQNTEAFF. The rearrangement uses TRBV19 and TRBJ1-1; possible D gene TRBD1, 6 bases. This CDR3 is 12 amino acids long. Germline V lookup: CDR1 LNHDA, CDR2 SQIVND (reference sequence). Deletions cut 10 bases from V and 1 base from J, with 10 bases between.

The sample holds one count of this clone. The CDR3 is CASSPRSSGGEETQYF. CDR3 DNA: TGTGCCAGCAGCCCGCGGTCTAGCGGGGGGGAAGAGACCCAGTACTTC. The chain combines TRBV3-1 (or the pseudogene TRBV3-2) with TRBJ2-5; 12 nucleotides line up with TRBD2. There are 16 residues in the CDR3. V dropped 4 bases and J dropped 3; count of bases not matched to a gene: 6. Germline-derived CDR1 and CDR2 are LGHDT and YNNKEL (reference sequence).

The gene calls are TRBV7-9 and TRBJ2-7; 15 bases are shared with TRBD2. This CDR3 comprises 13 residues. The ends lost 8 bases at V and 4 bases at J; junction bases unmatched: 0. Looked up from germline, CDR1 is SEHNR and CDR2 is FQNEAQ (reference sequence). The chain's CDR3 is CASGTSGGYEQYF. The DNA of the CDR3 is TGTGCCAGCGGGACTAGCGGGGGGTACGAGCAGTACTTC.

This clone was seen many times. The J gene is TRBJ1-1, the V gene TRBV19, with D perhaps matching TRBD1 (6 bases). Looked up from germline, CDR1 is LNHDA and CDR2 is SQIVND (reference sequence). The CDR3 is 13 residues long. The germline V and J ends were trimmed by 3 bases and 7 bases, with 12 bases remaining between them. The CDR3 DNA follows: TGTGCCAGTAGTATCTCTGGGACACTTGAAGCTTTCTTT. Translated: CASSISGTLEAFF.

The chain carries TRBV9 and TRBJ1-3; 11 bases align to TRBD1. The V gene end was trimmed by 3 bases and the J gene end by 1 base; junction bases not matched to a gene: 3. The CDR3 length is 16 residues. Germline CDR1 reads SGDLS; CDR2 reads YYNGEE. CDR3 DNA: TGTGCCAGCAGCGCAGGGACAGGGGGGTCTGGAAACACCATATATTTT. Encoded protein: CASSAGTGGSGNTIYF.

The chain recombines TRBV5-4 with TRBJ1-2, with D hard to call. Germline loops: CDR1 SGHNT, CDR2 YYREEE (reference sequence). Deletions cut 0 bases from V and 4 bases from J, with 7 bases between. The CDR3 loop spans 13 amino acids. CDR3 bases: TGTGCCAGCAGCTTGGAAACGGGCTATGGCTACACCTTC. This sequence encodes CASSLETGYGYTF.

The chain uses TRBV6-5 and TRBJ1-1; D uncertain. The V gene's germline CDR1 is MNHEY and CDR2 SVGAGI. CDR3 length: 11 amino acids. V lost 6 bases, J lost 4 bases, and 6 bases lay in between. The CDR3 sequence: CASRLATEAFF. The CDR3, as DNA: TGTGCCAGCAGGCTGGCCACTGAAGCTTTCTTT.

Only one count was recorded for this clone. This chain joins TRBV13 and TRBJ2-3; TRBD2 matches at 11 bases. CDR3 length: 19 amino acids. Trimming removed 1 base from V and 0 bases from J; junction bases left unmatched: 9. The V gene's germline CDR1 is PRHDT and CDR2 FYEKMQ (reference sequence). The CDR3 region is CASSLEGLAETTSTDTQYF. The CDR3 bases are TGTGCCAGCAGCTTAGAGGGACTAGCGGAAACCACTAGCACAGATACGCAGTATTTT.

This clone has just a few counts. V and J are TRBV28 and TRBJ1-5; D unclear. V dropped 6 bases and J dropped 5 bases, with 5 bases sitting between them. The CDR3 extends over 11 amino acids. Germline CDR1 is MDHEN and CDR2 is SYDVKM. The DNA for the CDR3 is TGTGCCAGCAGGTCAGATCAGCCCCAGCATTTT. Translating it yields CASRSDQPQHF.

The V gene is TRBV4-1, the J gene TRBJ2-5; the D is unclear. CDR1 is MGHRA, CDR2 YSYEKL, per germline. Between the trimmed V and J ends, which lost 4 bases and 2 bases, there was a span of 5 bases. The CDR3 is 12 residues long. DNA for the CDR3: TGCGCCAGCAGCCGAGCTCAAGAGACCCAGTACTTC. Protein product: CASSRAQETQYF.

The chain is built from TRBV30 and TRBJ1-6; 8 bases match TRBD1. Trimming cost V 0 bases and J 12 bases; bases outside gene matches: 4. The CDR3 is 13 residues long. CDR1 and CDR2 from the germline V gene are GTSNPN and SVGIG (reference sequence). Here the CDR3 reads CAWSVDRVRPLHF. The CDR3 DNA is TGTGCCTGGAGTGTGGACAGGGTAAGACCCCTCCACTTT. The variable domain in full, with the rest retrieved from reference TRBV30 and TRBJ1-6, is SQTIHQWPATLVQPVGSPLSLECTVEGTSNPNLYWYRQAAGRGLQLLFYSVGIGQISSEVPQNLSASRPQDRQFILSSKKLLLSDSGFYLCAWSVDRVRPLHFGNGTRLTVT.

This clone was detected only once. This chain joins TRBV10-3 and TRBJ2-7, with a possible D match to TRBD2 (7 bases). This CDR3 comprises 11 residues. Per germline, CDR1 ENHRY and CDR2 SYGVKD. Trimming cost V 8 bases and J 6 bases, with 11 bases left between them. CDR3 DNA: TGTGCCATCCGAGGGGGGGCCGAGCAGTACTTC. Residues: CAIRGGAEQYF.